The T cell receptor beta chain described here comes from a study of blood T cell repertoires in COVID-19. About the research overall: PBMCs, B-cell-depleted T cells, or T cells provided the cDNA or gDNA that made up the material.

Produced via immunoSEQ multiplex PCR; TCRdb's table is partial and in-frame only. This sample carries fewer than 250,000 clones, 80% to 90% of them seen once, and the ten largest clones take 2% to 3%. Everyone who took part was roughly 18 to 90 years old, and they came from some 23 US areas. Cohort placement rested on clinical history that participants reported themselves. Between the trimmed V and J ends, which lost 10 bases and 0 bases, there was a span of 15 bases. The CDR3 loop spans 14 amino acids. The germline V gene has CDR1 MNHEY and CDR2 SVGAGI. V usage is TRBV6-5 and J usage is TRBJ1-1; TRBD1 is a possible D gene (5 bases). The receptor's source is a woman aged 30 to 39 with acute COVID-19. Sequenced: PBMCs or T cells enriched from blood (not recorded which). CDR3 nucleotides: TGTGCCACATGGCCAGACAGTCTGAACACTGAAGCTTTCTTT. Encoded protein: CATWPDSLNTEAFF.